These 26 T cell receptor beta chains were all obtained from the same sample, sequenced in a study of Tregs in tolerant kidney transplant recipients. The assay was immunoSEQ multiplex PCR, and TCRdb's table has in-frame clones only and misses some. Seen here are more than 75,000 clones, over 85% observed once, and the top ten hold 0.4% to 0.55%. The sequencing here drew on CD4+ T cells from blood, taken before the transplant. The receptors shown here come from a human donor who received a combined kidney and bone marrow transplant.

V usage is TRBV7-9 and J usage is TRBJ1-3; TRBD1 might be the D (5 bases). Trimming shortened V by 1 base and J by 3 bases, and 13 bases separated the two germline ends. CDR1 is SEHNR, CDR2 FQNEAQ, per germline (reference sequence). CDR3 length: 16 residues. Here the CDR3 reads CASSLVGAVDGNTIYF. CDR3 in DNA: TGTGCCAGCAGCTTAGTAGGGGCCGTAGATGGAAACACCATATATTTT.

The chain is built from TRBV6-4 and TRBJ1-2, with D hard to call. The CDR3 loop spans 15 amino acids. Germline V gene data show CDR1 as MRHNA and CDR2 as SNTAGT. Trimming stripped 0 bases from V and 8 bases from J, with 16 bases between. This CDR3 is CASSDSLGLPSGYTF. In DNA, the CDR3 is TGTGCCAGCAGTGACTCACTGGGCCTCCCCTCAGGCTACACCTTC.

The J gene is TRBJ2-7, the V gene TRBV28; possible D gene TRBD1, 6 bases. Trimming left V 4 bases short and J 0 bases short, with 13 bases between. The CDR3 extends over 15 amino acids. CDR1 is MDHEN and CDR2 is SYDVKM in the germline V gene. The CDR3 protein is CASSSTGTSSYEQYF. CDR3 bases: TGTGCCAGCAGTTCTACCGGGACATCCTCCTACGAGCAGTACTTC.

Here the CDR3 reads CASSPPRKRGSQETQYF. CDR3 DNA: TGTGCCAGCTCACCCCCCCGAAAGCGGGGGAGCCAAGAGACCCAGTACTTC. The V and J genes are TRBV18 and TRBJ2-5; 8 bases are shared with TRBD2. CDR3 size: 17 residues. Germline CDR1 is KGHSH and CDR2 is LQKENI. V lost 3 bases and J lost 1; bases outside the gene matches: 10.

The rearrangement uses TRBV12-5 and TRBJ2-1, with 7 bases fitting TRBD2. J gave up 9 bases and V 3 bases, and 11 bases lay outside the gene matches. Germline lookup yields CDR1 LGHNT and CDR2 FRNRAP. The CDR3 is 15 residues long. CDR3 coding DNA: TGTGCTAGTGGTTTTGATGGACTAGTAGTGGGTGAGCAGTTCTTC. Translation gives CASGFDGLVVGEQFF.

The chain has TRBV5-5 and TRBJ2-7, with 9 bases that match TRBD1. Losses at the gene ends were 3 bases for V and 4 bases for J; bases not matched to a gene: 8. There are 15 residues in the CDR3. Germline-derived CDR1 and CDR2 are SGHKS and YYEKEE (reference sequence). CDR3 sequence reads: CASSSTGTGTYEQYF. The CDR3 coding sequence is TGTGCCAGCAGCTCAACCGGGACAGGGACGTACGAGCAGTACTTC.

Concerning this clone: The junction differs from germline at one of its ends, possibly a read error. The chain uses TRBV11-2 and TRBJ2-5; 7 positions match TRBD1. Germline CDR1 and CDR2: SGHAT and FQNNGV. The CDR3 has 14 amino acids. The CDR3 bases are TGTGCCAGCAGCCTAGACAGGGTTGGGGAGACCCAGTACTTC. Translating gives CASSLDRVGETQYF.

For this clone: Other DNA sequences in the sample encode the same CDR3. The chain employs TRBV5-6 and TRBJ1-6; 7 nucleotides agree with TRBD1. This CDR3 spans 15 amino acids. V was clipped by 4 bases and J by 8 bases; unmatched bases: 9. Germline V lookup: CDR1 SGHDT, CDR2 YYEEEE. DNA of the CDR3: TGTGCCAGCAGCGGGAAGGACAGGCTCTATTCACCCCTCCACTTT. It encodes CASSGKDRLYSPLHF.

V and J are TRBV11-1 and TRBJ2-7, with 10 bases that match TRBD1. The CDR3 is 15 residues long. Per the germline V gene, CDR1 is SGHAT and CDR2 is FQDESV (reference sequence). V trimming: 3 bases; J trimming: 4 bases; junction bases outside the gene matches: 6. The CDR3 nucleotides read TGTGCCAGCAGCTTCACCGGGACAGGGGAATACGAGCAGTACTTC. This codes for CASSFTGTGEYEQYF.

The rearrangement joins TRBV28 to TRBJ1-2; TRBD1 aligns across 8 bases. CDR3 length: 13 residues. The ends lost 9 bases at V and 6 bases at J; junction bases unmatched: 9. Germline CDR1 reads MDHEN; CDR2 reads SYDVKM. CDR3 sequence (DNA): TGTGCCAGTTGGACAGGGATAAATAATGGCTACACCTTC. Residues: CASWTGINNGYTF.

The genes are TRBV27 and TRBJ2-3, with 8 bases that match TRBD2. The V segment lost 5 bases and the J segment 6 bases; nucleotides outside the gene matches: 13. The CDR3 runs to 16 residues. CDR1 is MNHEY, CDR2 SMNVEV, per germline (reference sequence). CDR3 nucleotides: TGTGCCAGCAGTGTCAACGCTCTGCGGGGGGCGGATACGCAGTATTTT. Translated, it gives CASSVNALRGADTQYF.

V and J are TRBV6-6 and TRBJ1-1, with 7 positions matching TRBD1. The CDR3 sequence is 14 residues long. CDR1 is MNHNY and CDR2 is SVGAGI in the germline V gene (reference sequence). Trimming took 5 bases from V and 2 from J; bases not matched to a gene: 5. CDR3 nucleotides: TGTGCCAGCAGTCGACAGGGCCTCAACACTGAAGCTTTCTTT. It codes for CASSRQGLNTEAFF.

The chain employs TRBV29-1 and TRBJ2-5; D possibly corresponds to TRBD1 (6 bases). The germline V gene encodes CDR1 SQVTM and CDR2 ANQGSEA. CDR3 size: 14 residues. Trimming pared 2 bases from V and 5 bases from J, leaving 15 bases between. The CDR3: CSVELGGTRETQYF. The CDR3 region has the DNA TGCAGCGTTGAATTAGGGGGAACGAGGGAGACCCAGTACTTC.

This clone was observed once. The V and J genes are TRBV16 and TRBJ2-1; D possibly corresponds to TRBD2 (5 bases). The CDR3 consists of 14 residues. Germline assignment: CDR1 KGHSY and CDR2 FQNENV. V lost 0 bases and J lost 8, with 11 bases in between. The CDR3 loop reads CASSQSPSHHEQFF. CDR3 nucleotides: TGTGCCAGCAGCCAATCCCCTAGCCACCATGAGCAGTTCTTC.

The CDR3 here is CASSEALAPRGYTF. The CDR3 DNA follows: TGTGCCAGCAGTGAAGCGCTGGCTCCTCGCGGCTACACCTTC. The chain joins TRBV6-1 to TRBJ1-2; D gene ambiguous. This CDR3 has 14 residues. The germline CDR1 and CDR2 sequences are MNHNS and SASEGT. Trimming removed 0 bases from V and 8 bases from J, with 13 bases in between.

The rearrangement joins TRBV12-5 to TRBJ2-3; 10 bases fit TRBD2. The germline V gene has CDR1 LGHNT and CDR2 FRNRAP. The CDR3 spans 14 residues. V trimming: 5 bases; J trimming: 6 bases; junction bases outside the gene matches: 5. The CDR3 nucleotides are TGTGCTAGTGGTGGACTAGCGGAGGGTGATACGCAGTATTTT. This codes for CASGGLAEGDTQYF.

This chain connects TRBV7-8 to TRBJ1-5, with TRBD1 as a possible D gene (5 bases). Trimming removed 3 bases from V and 1 base from J, with 10 bases in between. CDR3 size: 15 residues. Germline V gene lookup returns CDR1 SGHVS and CDR2 FQNEAQ. CDR3 DNA sequence: TGTGCCAGCAGCTTGGGTACAGGAAGCAATCAGCCCCAGCATTTT. Translation: CASSLGTGSNQPQHF.

CDR3 loop: CASSADLGLAGGRLYEQYF. The CDR3 DNA sequence: TGTGCCAGCAGCGCCGACTTGGGACTAGCGGGGGGCCGGTTATACGAGCAGTACTTC. The gene calls are TRBV7-8 and TRBJ2-7; 15 positions agree with TRBD2. This CDR3 is built from 19 residues. Germline V gives CDR1 SGHVS, CDR2 FQNEAQ. Trimming at V came to 5 bases and at J to 4 bases, leaving 15 bases not matched to a gene.

The CDR3 here is CASSPSGAGAGELFF. The CDR3 DNA sequence: TGTGCCAGTAGTCCTAGCGGGGCTGGCGCCGGGGAGCTGTTTTTT. The chain couples TRBV19 to TRBJ2-2; 9 nucleotides agree with TRBD2. CDR3 length: 15 amino acids. CDR1 is LNHDA and CDR2 is SQIVND in the germline V gene (reference sequence). V shed 5 bases, J shed 6 bases, and the junction held 7 bases outside the gene matches.

The rearrangement links TRBV18 to TRBJ1-1, with D maybe TRBD1 (6 bases). Trimming shortened V by 1 base and J by 0 bases, and 15 bases separated the two germline ends. CDR1 is KGHSH and CDR2 is LQKENI in the germline V gene. The CDR3 is made up of 17 amino acids. The CDR3 sequence: CASSPLQGRSLNTEAFF. The CDR3 nucleotides are TGTGCCAGCTCACCACTTCAGGGGCGGTCCCTGAACACTGAAGCTTTCTTT. Complete variable domain (other parts from reference TRBV18 and TRBJ1-1): NAGVMQNPRHLVRRRGQEARLRCSPMKGHSHVYWYRQLPEEGLKFMVYLQKENIIDESGMPKERFSAEFPKEGPSILRIQQVVRGDSAAYFCASSPLQGRSLNTEAFFGQGTRLTVV.

Written as DNA, the CDR3 is TGTGCCAGCAGCTTACACGGGAGCCCCGACAATGAGCAGTTCTTC. Amino acids: CASSLHGSPDNEQFF. The chain combines TRBV11-2 with TRBJ2-1; D may be TRBD2 (6 bases). CDR3 size: 15 residues. V shed 2 bases and J shed 5 bases, with 13 bases lying between them. Per germline, CDR1 SGHAT and CDR2 FQNNGV.

This CDR3 reads CASSASGRRETQYF. The CDR3 nucleotides read TGTGCCAGCAGCGCCAGCGGGAGGCGCGAGACCCAGTACTTC. The chain carries TRBV11-3 and TRBJ2-5; the match to TRBD2 covers 9 bases. Trimming cost V 5 bases and J 5 bases; bases outside gene matches: 6. Germline V gene lookup returns CDR1 SGHNT and CDR2 YENEEA. The CDR3 contains 14 residues.

The chain uses TRBV27 and TRBJ2-1; D is ambiguous. Trimming left V 7 bases short and J 4 bases short, with 11 bases between. Germline CDR1 is MNHEY and CDR2 is SMNVEV (reference sequence). This CDR3 is 13 amino acids long. In nucleotides, the CDR3 is TGTGCCAGCACTTCATACCGGTACAATGAGCAGTTCTTC. This encodes CASTSYRYNEQFF.

The chain employs TRBV5-1 and TRBJ2-5; D is perhaps TRBD1 (5 bases). Germline V gene sequence: CDR1 SGHRS, CDR2 YFSETQ. This CDR3 has 13 residues. Trimming removed 2 bases at V and 1 base at J, with 6 bases between. The CDR3, as DNA: TGCGCCAGCAGCTTCAGGGCCCAAGAGACCCAGTACTTC. It is translated as CASSFRAQETQYF.

This clone was seen only a few times. The chain carries TRBV13 and TRBJ2-2; D gene ambiguous. The CDR3 is 11 amino acids. V was trimmed by 5 bases and J by 5 bases, leaving 3 bases between them. Germline V gene sequence: CDR1 PRHDT, CDR2 FYEKMQ (reference sequence). DNA for the CDR3: TGTGCCAGCAGCCTAACCGGGGAGCTGTTTTTT. It codes for CASSLTGELFF.

V usage is TRBV9 and J usage is TRBJ1-2; the D gene is possibly TRBD1 (6 bases). Germline-derived CDR1 and CDR2 are SGDLS and YYNGEE. Trimming left V 0 bases short and J 0 bases short, with 9 bases between. The CDR3 is 15 residues long. In DNA, the CDR3 is TGTGCCAGCAGCGTAGACAGGGTGTCTAACTATGGCTACACCTTC. It translates to CASSVDRVSNYGYTF.